The 21 T cell receptor beta chains in this list originate from one sample, sequenced in a study of blood T cell repertoires in COVID-19. Measured with immunoSEQ multiplex PCR; TCRdb has only the in-frame clones, and not every one. Of around 70,000 clones in the sample, about 83% were seen once. The sequencing sample was made of peripheral blood. The receptors were sampled from a man in his 70s with acute or convalescent COVID-19.

The chain links TRBV3-1 (or the pseudogene TRBV3-2) to TRBJ2-7, with 11 bases that match TRBD2. The V and J ends lost 1 base and 3 bases, in that order; junction bases with no gene match: 5. Germline V CDR1 and CDR2: LGHDT, YNNKEL (reference sequence). The CDR3 runs to 16 residues. The CDR3 reads CASSQGLAGGIYEQYF. DNA of the CDR3: TGTGCCAGCAGCCAAGGGCTAGCGGGGGGTATCTACGAGCAGTACTTC.

This clone showed up just a few times. V is TRBV7-9 and J is TRBJ1-4, with D possibly being TRBD1 (6 bases). The germline V and J ends were trimmed by 5 bases and 5 bases, with 15 bases remaining between them. The V gene's germline CDR1 is SEHNR and CDR2 FQNEAQ (reference sequence). There are 15 residues in the CDR3. CDR3 nucleotide sequence: TGTGCCAGCAGCCGTCTGACAGGCCAGAATGAAAAACTGTTTTTT. The encoded protein is CASSRLTGQNEKLFF.

This clone was counted only a few times. V is TRBV19 and J is TRBJ2-1; a possible D gene is TRBD1 (6 bases). The germline V gene has CDR1 LNHDA and CDR2 SQIVND (reference sequence). The CDR3 has 15 residues. Trimming took 6 bases from V and 0 from J, leaving 12 bases between them. CDR3: CASSLGTFSYNEQFF. The CDR3 nucleotides read TGTGCCAGTAGCCTCGGGACATTCTCCTACAATGAGCAGTTCTTC.

This sequence joins TRBV7-2 and TRBJ2-3; TRBD2 is a possible D gene (5 bases). The germline V and J ends were trimmed by 5 bases and 6 bases, with 12 bases remaining between them. Germline V CDR1 and CDR2: SGHTA, FQGNSA. The CDR3 runs to 13 residues. The CDR3 loop reads CASSTREWDTQYF. CDR3 sequence (DNA): TGTGCCAGCAGCACAAGGGAGTGGGATACGCAGTATTTT.

In its sample, this clone was seen a few times. The chain uses TRBV6-5 and TRBJ1-2, with 8 bases identical to TRBD1. Germline V CDR1 and CDR2: MNHEY, SVGAGI. The V gene end was trimmed by 1 base and the J gene end by 6 bases; junction bases not matched to a gene: 7. This CDR3 has 15 amino acids. The CDR3 nucleotides are TGTGCCAGCAGTTACTATCAGGGGGCTTTGGATGGCTACACCTTC. Translated, it gives CASSYYQGALDGYTF.

This chain uses TRBV19 with TRBJ1-6, with D possibly TRBD1 on 5 matching bases. Germline V gene sequence: CDR1 LNHDA, CDR2 SQIVND (reference sequence). The CDR3 totals 14 residues. V was trimmed by 7 bases and J by 7 bases, leaving 14 bases between them. The CDR3 is CASTEQDYNSPLHF. The CDR3, as DNA: TGTGCCAGTACCGAACAGGATTACAATTCACCCCTCCACTTT.

This clone is a singleton in its sample. The chain employs TRBV24-1 and TRBJ2-1, with D perhaps matching TRBD2 (7 bases). CDR3 length: 13 amino acids. Germline V gene lookup returns CDR1 KGHDR and CDR2 SFDVKD. Trimming removed 9 bases from V and 9 bases from J, with 17 bases in between. The CDR3: CATSGAGRGEQFF. The CDR3 DNA is TGTGCCACCTCGGGGGCAGGGAGGGGTGAGCAGTTCTTC.

This chain uses TRBV24-1 with TRBJ2-5; D is perhaps TRBD1 (6 bases). The CDR3 totals 15 residues. CDR1 is KGHDR and CDR2 is SFDVKD in the germline V gene. V shed 0 bases and J shed 4 bases, with 11 bases lying between them. CDR3 bases: TGTGCCACCAGTGATTTGACAGGGTTGGGAGAGACCCAGTACTTC. Its translation: CATSDLTGLGETQYF.

The chain recombines TRBV3-1 (or the pseudogene TRBV3-2) with TRBJ2-3; a possible D gene is TRBD2 (5 bases). The CDR3 is 13 amino acids. Per the germline V gene, CDR1 is LGHDT and CDR2 is YNNKEL (reference sequence). Trimming cost V 4 bases and J 3 bases, with 8 bases left between them. CDR3: CASSPGWTDTQYF. The CDR3 DNA reads TGTGCCAGCAGCCCGGGGTGGACAGATACGCAGTATTTT.

The chain recombines TRBV3-1 (or the pseudogene TRBV3-2) with TRBJ2-1; 14 bases fit TRBD2. Germline lookup yields CDR1 LGHDT and CDR2 YNNKEL (reference sequence). The CDR3 is 16 amino acids. J lost 10 bases, V lost 5 bases, and 10 bases had no gene match. The DNA for the CDR3 is TGTGCCAGCAGCTCCCGGTGGACTAGCGGGGGGAGGGAGCAGTTCTTC. Translated, it gives CASSSRWTSGGREQFF.

The V call is TRBV12-3 or TRBV12-4, the J call TRBJ2-1; TRBD2 might be the D (6 bases). The germline V and J ends were trimmed by 9 bases and 4 bases, with 10 bases remaining between them. This CDR3 contains 12 residues. Here the CDR3 DNA reads TGTGCCAGTGACCGGGGGTACAATGAGCAGTTCTTC. Translating it yields CASDRGYNEQFF.

The CDR3 region has the DNA TGTGCCAGCAGCTTAAACTCTAATTCACCCCTCCACTTT. Translation gives CASSLNSNSPLHF. The chain combines TRBV7-3 with TRBJ1-6, with unresolved D. The CDR3 length is 13 residues. V dropped 1 base and J dropped 6 bases, with 4 bases sitting between them. Per germline, CDR1 SGHTA and CDR2 FQGTGA.

The chain combines TRBV19 with TRBJ1-5, with a tentative D call TRBD1 (6 bases). With 5 bases removed from V and 0 bases from J, the gap between germline ends came to 14 bases. The CDR3 consists of 16 residues. Per the germline V gene, CDR1 is LNHDA and CDR2 is SQIVND (reference sequence). The CDR3 reads CASSPRGRYSNQPQHF. CDR3 nucleotide sequence: TGTGCCAGTAGTCCCAGGGGTCGGTATAGCAATCAGCCCCAGCATTTT.

The chain recombines TRBV9 with TRBJ1-3, with 8 bases identical to TRBD1. Germline V gene sequence: CDR1 SGDLS, CDR2 YYNGEE. After removal of 3 bases from V and 7 bases from J, the junction contained 3 bases not matched to a gene. The CDR3 totals 13 residues. The CDR3 here is CASSGQGANTIYF. The CDR3 region has the DNA TGTGCCAGCAGCGGCCAGGGGGCGAACACCATATATTTT.

The V call is TRBV7-2, the J call TRBJ2-3; TRBD2 aligns across 9 bases. The germline V gene has CDR1 SGHTA and CDR2 FQGNSA. V was pared by 2 bases and J by 2 bases, with 5 bases of the junction left unmatched. CDR3 length: 16 amino acids. The CDR3 region is CASSLYRTSVTDTQYF. DNA of the CDR3: TGTGCCAGCAGCTTATATCGGACTAGCGTCACAGATACGCAGTATTTT.

This rearrangement joins TRBV29-1 to TRBJ1-2; D is uncertain. Germline-derived CDR1 and CDR2 are SQVTM and ANQGSEA. The CDR3 sequence is 11 residues long. V was clipped by 7 bases and J by 5 bases, with 11 bases between them. In DNA form, the CDR3 reads TGCAGCGGTACATGGCTTTATGGCTACACCTTC. Its translation: CSGTWLYGYTF.

The chain combines TRBV5-1 with TRBJ1-6, with TRBD1 matching over 7 bases. V lost 0 bases, J lost 7 bases, and 1 base stayed unmatched. The CDR3 sequence is 14 residues long. Germline V gene sequence: CDR1 SGHRS, CDR2 YFSETQ. The CDR3 protein is CASSLDRGNSPLHF. The DNA of the CDR3 is TGCGCCAGCAGCTTGGACAGGGGCAATTCACCCCTCCACTTT.

The chain couples TRBV5-6 to TRBJ2-2; 14 nucleotides align to TRBD2. The CDR3 covers 17 residues. The V segment lost 6 bases and the J segment 7 bases; nucleotides outside the gene matches: 11. Germline CDR1 reads SGHDT; CDR2 reads YYEEEE. CDR3 sequence reads: CASTPSTSGGAHGELFF. In DNA, the CDR3 is TGTGCCAGCACCCCGTCGACTAGCGGGGGGGCCCACGGGGAGCTGTTTTTT.

The table lists this clone with a count of one. The rearrangement joins TRBV19 to TRBJ2-7; tentatively, D is TRBD2 (6 bases). The CDR3 loop spans 15 amino acids. V lost 1 base and J 3 bases, leaving 13 bases between the germline ends. Germline V gene lookup returns CDR1 LNHDA and CDR2 SQIVND (reference sequence). Written as DNA, the CDR3 is TGTGCCAGTAGTATAGGCCCGGGAGTAATCTACGAGCAGTACTTC. Translated, it gives CASSIGPGVIYEQYF.

This clone was detected once. The J gene is TRBJ1-1, the V gene TRBV5-4; unclear D gene. This CDR3 has 13 residues. Germline values: CDR1 SGHNT, CDR2 YYREEE (reference sequence). The germline V and J ends were trimmed by 0 bases and 1 base, with 4 bases remaining between them. CDR3 sequence: CASSLARNTEAFF. CDR3 nucleotides: TGTGCCAGCAGCTTGGCGCGGAACACTGAAGCTTTCTTT.

The chain employs TRBV11-3 and TRBJ2-1, with D perhaps TRBD1 (6 bases). Germline CDR1 and CDR2: SGHNT and YENEEA. The CDR3 contains 15 residues. V was cut by 7 bases and J by 5 bases, with 18 bases left in between. The CDR3 region has the DNA TGTGCCAGCACCCTAGGGGGTATCGAGGACAATGAGCAGTTCTTC. This gives the protein CASTLGGIEDNEQFF.